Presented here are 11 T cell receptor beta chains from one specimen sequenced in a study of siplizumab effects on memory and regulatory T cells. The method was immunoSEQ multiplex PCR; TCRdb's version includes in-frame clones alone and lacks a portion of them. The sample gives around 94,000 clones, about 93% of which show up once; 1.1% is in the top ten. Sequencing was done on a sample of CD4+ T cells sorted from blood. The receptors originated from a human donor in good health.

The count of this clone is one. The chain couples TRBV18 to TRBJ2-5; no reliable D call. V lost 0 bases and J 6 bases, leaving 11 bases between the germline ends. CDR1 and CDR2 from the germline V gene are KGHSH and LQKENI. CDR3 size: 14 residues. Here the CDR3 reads CASSPPADLKTQYF. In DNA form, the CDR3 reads TGTGCCAGCTCACCACCGGCGGATTTAAAGACCCAGTACTTC.

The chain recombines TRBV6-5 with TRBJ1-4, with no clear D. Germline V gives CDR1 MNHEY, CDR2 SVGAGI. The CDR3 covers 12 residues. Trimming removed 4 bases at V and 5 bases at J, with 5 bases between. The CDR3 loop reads CASSFENEKLFF. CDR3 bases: TGTGCCAGCAGTTTCGAGAATGAAAAACTGTTTTTT.

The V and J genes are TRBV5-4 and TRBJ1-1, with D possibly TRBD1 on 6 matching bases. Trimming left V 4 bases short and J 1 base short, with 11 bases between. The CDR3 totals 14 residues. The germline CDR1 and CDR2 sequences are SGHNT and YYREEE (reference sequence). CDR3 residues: CASSPGQRNTEAFF. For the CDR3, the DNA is TGTGCCAGCAGCCCCGGACAGAGGAACACTGAAGCTTTCTTT.

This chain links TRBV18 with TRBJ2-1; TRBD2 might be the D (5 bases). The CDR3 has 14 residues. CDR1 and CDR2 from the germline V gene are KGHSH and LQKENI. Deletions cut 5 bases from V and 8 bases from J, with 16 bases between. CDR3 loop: CASSINGLNDEQFF. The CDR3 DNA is TGTGCCAGCTCAATTAACGGACTGAATGATGAGCAGTTCTTC. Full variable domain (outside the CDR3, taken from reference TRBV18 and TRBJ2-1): NAGVMQNPRHLVRRRGQEARLRCSPMKGHSHVYWYRQLPEEGLKFMVYLQKENIIDESGMPKERFSAEFPKEGPSILRIQQVVRGDSAAYFCASSINGLNDEQFFGPGTRLTVL.

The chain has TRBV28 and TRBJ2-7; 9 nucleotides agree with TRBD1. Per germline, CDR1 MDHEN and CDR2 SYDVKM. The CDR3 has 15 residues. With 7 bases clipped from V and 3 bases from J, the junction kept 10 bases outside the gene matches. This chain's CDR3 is CASTTEGTGSYEQYF. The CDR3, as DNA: TGTGCCAGCACCACCGAAGGGACAGGGAGCTACGAGCAGTACTTC.

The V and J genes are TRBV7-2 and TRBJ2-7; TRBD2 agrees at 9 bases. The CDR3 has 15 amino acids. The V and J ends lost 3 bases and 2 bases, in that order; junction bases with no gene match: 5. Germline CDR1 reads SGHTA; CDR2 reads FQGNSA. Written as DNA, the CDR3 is TGTGCCAGCAGCTTGTTAGCGGGAGTAGCCTACGAGCAGTACTTC. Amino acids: CASSLLAGVAYEQYF.

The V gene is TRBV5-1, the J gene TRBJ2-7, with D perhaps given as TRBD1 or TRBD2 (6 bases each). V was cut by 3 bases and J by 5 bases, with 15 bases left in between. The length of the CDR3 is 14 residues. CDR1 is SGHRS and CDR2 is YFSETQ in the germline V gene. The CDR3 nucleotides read TGCGCCAGCAGCTCAACCCAGGGGAGGAACGAGCAGTACTTC. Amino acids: CASSSTQGRNEQYF. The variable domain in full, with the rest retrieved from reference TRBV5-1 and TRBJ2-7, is KAGVTQTPRYLIKTRGQQVTLSCSPISGHRSVSWYQQTPGQGLQFLFEYFSETQRNKGNFPGRFSGRQFSNSRSEMNVSTLELGDSALYLCASSSTQGRNEQYFGPGTRLTVT.

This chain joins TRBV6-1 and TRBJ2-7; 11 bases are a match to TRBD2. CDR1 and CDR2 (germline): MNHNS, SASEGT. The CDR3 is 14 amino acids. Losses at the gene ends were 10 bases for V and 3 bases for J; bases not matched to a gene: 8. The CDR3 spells CATFRSGRGYEQYF. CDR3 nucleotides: TGTGCCACATTCCGTAGCGGGAGGGGCTACGAGCAGTACTTC.

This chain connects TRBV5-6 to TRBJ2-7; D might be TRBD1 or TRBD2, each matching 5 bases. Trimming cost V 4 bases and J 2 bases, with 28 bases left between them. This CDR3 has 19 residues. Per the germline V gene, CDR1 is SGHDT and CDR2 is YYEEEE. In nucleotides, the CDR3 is TGTGCCAGCAGCCTCAACCGCTGGGACGGACCCCACCCCGCCTACGAGCAGTACTTC. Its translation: CASSLNRWDGPHPAYEQYF.

The CDR3 here is CASSEATSSYNEQFF. The CDR3 DNA follows: TGTGCCAGCAGTGAAGCGACTAGCTCCTACAATGAGCAGTTCTTC. The V and J genes are TRBV6-1 and TRBJ2-1; weak D call: TRBD2 (6 bases). Germline V gene data show CDR1 as MNHNS and CDR2 as SASEGT. V was shortened by 0 bases and J by 0 bases, with 6 bases between the two germline ends. This CDR3 is 15 amino acids long.

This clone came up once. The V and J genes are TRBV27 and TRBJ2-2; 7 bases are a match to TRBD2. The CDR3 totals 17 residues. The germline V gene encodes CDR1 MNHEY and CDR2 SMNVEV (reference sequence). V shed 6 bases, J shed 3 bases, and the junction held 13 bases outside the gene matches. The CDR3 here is CASSKLQFTSDTGELFF. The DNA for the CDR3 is TGTGCCAGCAGCAAACTTCAATTTACTAGCGACACCGGGGAGCTGTTTTTT.